Each of the 30 T cell receptor beta chains below was sequenced from the same sample in a study of immune heterogeneity within non-small cell lung tumors (dated by TCRdb to the late 2010s). The reads were generated on a HiSeq X Ten. The TCR beta CDR3 region was amplified with a multiplex PCR system, in which a first round of 10 to 11 cycles was run using 32 V-gene forward and 13 J-gene reverse primers. Clones were called with MiXCR by TCRdb after fastp trimmed the public reads at Q25, and only in-frame beta chains were retained. Each CDR3 protein appears once, grouped with its most common genes and DNA. The sample includes over 8,500 distinct CDR3 sequences, with roughly 26% observed a single time. Together, the top ten hold approximately 13% of the sample. Genomic DNA extracted from bulk tumor tissue served as TCR template, with 600 ng gDNA amplified per sample. Multiple biopsies per primary tumor were taken during surgery, spaced as far apart as possible within the tumor mass. The study cohort was described as untreated, and the patients were newly diagnosed NSCLC cases having curative surgery.

The sequenced material came from lung tumor tissue. The receptors stem from a man aged 50 to 60 with non-small cell lung cancer.

In this sample, this clonotype is medium-sized. The CDR3 does not close with the conserved phenylalanine or tryptophan, likely indicating a read error. The limits of the CDR3 on the DNA are not certain, so only TCRdb's listed CDR3 is given. CDR3 residues: CASSESGTGVL. V usage is TRBV10-1 and J usage is TRBJ2-7; the table calls TRBD1, which could not be checked here. The CDR3 contains 11 residues when both ends are counted. Germline-derived CDR1 and CDR2 are WNHNN and SYGVQD (reference sequence).

By proportion, this clonotype is medium-sized. CDR3 DNA sequence: TGTGCCAGCAGGGGAGGGGTTAGGAACACTGAAGCTTTCTTT. Translating it yields CASRGGVRNTEAFF. This rearrangement joins TRBV12-3 or TRBV12-4 to TRBJ1-1, with D maybe TRBD1 (5 bases). The V gene lost 6 bases and the J gene lost 1 base, with 12 bases spanning the gap. This CDR3 contains 14 residues.

The V call is TRBV19, the J call TRBJ2-7; D not resolved. The V end was cut by 4 bases, the J end by 2 bases, with 18 bases between. Germline loops: CDR1 LNHDA, CDR2 SQIVND (reference sequence). This CDR3 has 16 residues. The CDR3 protein is CASSKAAVGVTYEQYF. The CDR3, as DNA: TGTGCCAGTAGTAAGGCCGCGGTTGGGGTAACCTACGAGCAGTACTTC.

In regard to this clonotype: This may stem from a read error, because a much larger clone lies one nucleotide away. The CDR3 DNA reads as TGTGCCAGCAGTACTGACAGGGGAGGAATACCCCTCCACTTT. It codes for CASSTDRGGIPLHF. The rearrangement links TRBV2 to TRBJ1-6; the match to TRBD1 covers 8 bases. CDR1 is SNHLY and CDR2 is FYNNEI in the germline V gene. The trim removed 5 bases at V and 12 bases at J, leaving 9 bases unmatched. The CDR3 consists of 14 residues.

As to this clonotype: Being one base from a much bigger clone, this may be a read error. The chain couples TRBV6-2 or TRBV6-3 to TRBJ1-5; D gene uncertain. CDR3 size: 13 residues. CDR1 is MNHEY and CDR2 is SVGEGT in the germline V gene. CDR3 in amino acids: CASSREPNHPQHF. The CDR3 DNA sequence: TGTGCCAGCAGCCGCGAACCAAATCATCCCCAGCATTTT.

V usage is TRBV3-1 and J usage is TRBJ2-5; tentative D call: TRBD1 (5 bases). There are 14 residues in the CDR3. V lost 1 base and J lost 7, with 13 bases in between. From germline, CDR1 is LGHDT and CDR2 YNNKEL (reference sequence). In DNA form, the CDR3 reads TGTGCCAGCAGCCAAGTTCCGCAGGGCATGACCCAGTACTTC. This translates into CASSQVPQGMTQYF.

This clonotype was observed a handful of times. The chain has TRBV6-1 and TRBJ2-6; 10 bases are shared with TRBD1. Losses at the gene ends were 4 bases for V and 1 base for J; bases not matched to a gene: 4. Germline-derived CDR1 and CDR2 are MNHNS and SASEGT. The CDR3 is made up of 17 amino acids. The CDR3 is CASSGTGGRSGANVLTF. The CDR3 DNA reads as TGTGCCAGCAGTGGGACAGGGGGAAGGTCTGGGGCCAACGTCCTGACTTTC.

About this clonotype: The junction departs from germline at one end; a sequencing error may be responsible. J is TRBJ2-2 and V is TRBV2; D is perhaps TRBD2 (6 bases). The germline CDR1 and CDR2 sequences are SNHLY and FYNNEI. This CDR3 region has 14 residues. CDR3 sequence reads: CASRSGTVAGGLFF. The CDR3 DNA is TGTGCCAGCAGAAGTGGGACGGTGGCCGGGGGGCTGTTTTTT.

This clonotype is medium-sized. The gene calls are TRBV14 and TRBJ1-6; D possibly corresponds to TRBD1 (5 bases). This CDR3 comprises 18 residues. Trimming cost V 1 base and J 10 bases, with 23 bases left between them. Germline CDR1 reads SGHDN; CDR2 reads FVKESK. In DNA form, the CDR3 reads TGTGCCAGCAGCCAAGCGGGACGGTCTACTCGGGTCGGATCACCCCTCCACTTT. This sequence encodes CASSQAGRSTRVGSPLHF.

This clonotype came up a few times. This chain's CDR3 is CASSFVLGIDTQYF. The CDR3 DNA reads TGTGCCAGCAGTTTTGTTCTGGGCATAGATACGCAGTATTTT. The rearrangement joins TRBV28 to TRBJ2-3; D remains unclear. CDR3 length: 14 residues. V was trimmed by 3 bases and J by 5 bases, leaving 12 bases between them. Germline CDR1 is MDHEN and CDR2 is SYDVKM.

The sample holds many counts of this clonotype. This chain uses TRBV20-1 with TRBJ2-5, with 8 positions matching TRBD2. CDR1 and CDR2 from the germline V gene are DFQATT and SNEGSKA (reference sequence). This CDR3 has 14 amino acids. Germline trimming cut 3 bases from V and 5 bases from J; bases unmatched to any gene: 8. The CDR3 sequence: CSASGGASGETQYF. CDR3 nucleotide sequence: TGCAGTGCTAGCGGGGGGGCATCTGGGGAGACCCAGTACTTC.

By sample fraction, this clonotype is medium-sized. The J gene is TRBJ2-1, the V gene TRBV28; TRBD2 aligns across 10 bases. V lost 5 bases to trimming and J lost 3 bases; unmatched junction nucleotides: 4. The germline V gene encodes CDR1 MDHEN and CDR2 SYDVKM. This CDR3 has 15 amino acids. CDR3 DNA sequence: TGTGCCAGCAGTCTAGCGGGAGATCTCTACAATGAGCAGTTCTTC. It specifies CASSLAGDLYNEQFF.

This rearrangement joins TRBV9 to TRBJ1-6; D is possibly TRBD1 (5 bases). Between the trimmed V and J ends, which lost 0 bases and 9 bases, there was a span of 13 bases. Germline V gene sequence: CDR1 SGDLS, CDR2 YYNGEE. This CDR3 region has 15 residues. DNA of the CDR3: TGTGCCAGCAGCGTAGATCGGGACGGCGCTTCACCCCTCCACTTT. Protein sequence: CASSVDRDGASPLHF.

This clonotype was observed at least ten times. The rearrangement joins TRBV7-6 to TRBJ2-5; a weak D match, TRBD1 (6 bases). The CDR3 covers 12 residues. V was trimmed by 5 bases and J by 3 bases, leaving 7 bases between them. The germline gives CDR1 SGHVS, CDR2 FNYEAQ. In DNA, the CDR3 is TGTGCCAGCAGCGGACAGAAAGAGACCCAGTACTTC. Translated: CASSGQKETQYF.

Concerning this clonotype itself: With a much larger clone just one base away, this may be a read error. V usage is TRBV29-1 and J usage is TRBJ1-3; D is ambiguous. V shed 6 bases and J shed 4 bases, with 13 bases lying between them. The germline CDR1 and CDR2 sequences are SQVTM and ANQGSEA. The CDR3 is 13 amino acids. CDR3 bases: TGCAGCGTAAAAGAGGGATCCGGAAACACCATATATTTT. It is translated as CSVKEGSGNTIYF.

Details on this clonotype: A much larger clone sits a single nucleotide away, making a read error possible. The CDR3 sequence is CARSPGLAGLTGELFF. In DNA form, the CDR3 reads TGTGCCAGAAGCCCTGGACTAGCGGGATTGACCGGGGAGCTGTTTTTT. The chain uses TRBV6-2 or TRBV6-3 and TRBJ2-2, with 12 bases that match TRBD2. CDR1 is MNHEY and CDR2 is SVGEGT in the germline V gene. The CDR3 has 16 residues. V shed 9 bases and J 5 bases; nucleotides not matched to a gene: 10.

The table lists this clonotype with many counts. The chain has TRBV10-3 and TRBJ1-5; TRBD1 might be the D (6 bases). Trimming pared 5 bases from V and 4 bases from J, leaving 12 bases between. CDR3 size: 14 residues. Per the germline V gene, CDR1 is ENHRY and CDR2 is SYGVKD. The CDR3 loop reads CAISPDRQNQPQHF. CDR3 bases: TGTGCCATCAGTCCCGACAGGCAAAATCAGCCCCAGCATTTT.

By share, this clonotype ranks as medium-sized. The rearrangement joins TRBV4-1 to TRBJ2-7, with no clear D. Trimming removed 0 bases at V and 6 bases at J, with 12 bases between. The germline V gene encodes CDR1 MGHRA and CDR2 YSYEKL. This CDR3 comprises 14 residues. In DNA form, the CDR3 reads TGCGCCAGCAGCCAAGATTCCCCGGCCCGCGAGCAGTACTTC. Translation: CASSQDSPAREQYF.

This clonotype was detected only a few times. The V and J genes are TRBV20-1 and TRBJ2-2; D gene ambiguous. V lost 5 bases, J lost 5 bases, and 9 bases lay in between. Germline V gene data show CDR1 as DFQATT and CDR2 as SNEGSKA (reference sequence). The CDR3 consists of 12 residues. The CDR3 here is CSARWGTGELFF. Written as DNA, the CDR3 is TGCAGTGCTCGTTGGGGAACCGGGGAGCTGTTTTTT.

This clonotype is labeled as medium-sized (0.01 to 0.1%). This chain connects TRBV27 to TRBJ2-1; 7 nucleotides agree with TRBD1. Germline trimming cut 6 bases from V and 10 bases from J; bases unmatched to any gene: 12. The CDR3 loop spans 14 amino acids. Germline-derived CDR1 and CDR2 are MNHEY and SMNVEV (reference sequence). CDR3 in amino acids: CASSRDSQPREQFF. DNA of the CDR3: TGTGCCAGCAGCCGGGACAGTCAACCCAGAGAGCAGTTCTTC.

On this clonotype: Possible read error: a much larger clone is one base away. The chain combines TRBV6-2 or TRBV6-3 with TRBJ2-3, with a possible D match to TRBD2 (6 bases). CDR1 MNHEY and CDR2 SVGEGT come from the germline V gene. With 4 bases removed from V and 1 base from J, the gap between germline ends came to 15 bases. This CDR3 region has 16 residues. The CDR3 loop reads CASSSQRVGRTDTQYF. In nucleotides, the CDR3 is TGTGCCAGCAGTTCCCAGCGGGTGGGACGCACAGATACGCAGTATTTT.

This clonotype ranks as medium-sized. This chain uses TRBV11-2 with TRBJ2-3; tentatively, D is TRBD1 (6 bases). The V end lost 0 bases, the J end lost 7 bases, and 14 bases lay between the germline ends. This CDR3 comprises 15 residues. Per the germline V gene, CDR1 is SGHAT and CDR2 is FQNNGV. This CDR3 reads CASSLDRLGGNTQYF. CDR3 sequence (DNA): TGTGCCAGCAGCTTAGATCGGTTAGGGGGAAATACGCAGTATTTT. The complete variable domain, with remaining parts taken from reference TRBV11-2 and TRBJ2-3, reads EAGVAQSPRYKIIEKRQSVAFWCNPISGHATLYWYQQILGQGPKLLIQFQNNGVVDDSQLPKDRFSAERLKGVDSTLKIQPAKLEDSAVYLCASSLDRLGGNTQYFGPGTRLTVL.

The rearrangement links TRBV4-2 to TRBJ2-7; TRBD2 agrees at 13 bases. This CDR3 has 16 residues. CDR1 and CDR2 (germline): LGHNA, YNFKEQ. J was trimmed by 7 bases and V by 0 bases; bases with no gene match: 6. CDR3 DNA sequence: TGTGCCAGCAGCCAAGAAAGTGGGACTAGCGGGATGGAGCAGTACTTC. The encoded protein is CASSQESGTSGMEQYF.

With regard to this clonotype: With a much larger clone just one base away, this may be a read error. The chain couples TRBV2 to TRBJ2-2; D uncertain. The germline CDR1 and CDR2 sequences are SNHLY and FYNNEI. The CDR3 contains 17 residues. Trimming left V 5 bases short and J 0 bases short, with 16 bases between. In DNA, the CDR3 is TGTGCCAGCAGTAATGAACAACGCAATACGAACACCGGGGAGCTGTTTTTT. It specifies CASSNEQRNTNTGELFF.

This chain links TRBV24-1 with TRBJ1-1; weak D call: TRBD1 (5 bases). CDR3 size: 14 residues. Germline V gives CDR1 KGHDR, CDR2 SFDVKD. Trimming took off 2 bases at V and 2 bases at J, with 8 bases between the two ends. The CDR3 DNA is TGTGCCACCAGTGATTCGGGGGATAACACTGAAGCTTTCTTT. It yields the protein CATSDSGDNTEAFF.

By share, this clonotype counts as medium-sized. The chain is built from TRBV7-2 and TRBJ1-2; D ambiguous. The CDR3 length is 13 residues. V dropped 7 bases and J dropped 6 bases, with 15 bases sitting between them. Germline loops: CDR1 SGHTA, CDR2 FQGNSA. The CDR3 is CASNPGPGDGYTF. The CDR3 coding sequence is TGTGCCAGCAACCCAGGTCCAGGCGATGGCTACACCTTC.

In its sample, this clonotype was seen a few times. The chain uses TRBV24-1 and TRBJ2-3; maybe TRBD1 (5 bases). Germline CDR1 is KGHDR and CDR2 is SFDVKD. CDR3 length equals 15 residues. V lost 6 bases to trimming and J lost 0 bases, with 12 bases between them. The CDR3 here is CATSLSGFSTDTQYF. Written as DNA, the CDR3 is TGTGCCACCAGTCTCTCAGGGTTTAGCACAGATACGCAGTATTTT.

Notes on this clonotype: Just one base apart from a much larger clone, this may be a read error. This is likely a read error, given that the CDR3 carries no conserved phenylalanine or tryptophan at its end. The gene calls are TRBV30 and TRBJ1-5; TRBD1 agrees at 7 bases. CDR1 is GTSNPN, CDR2 SVGIG, per germline (reference sequence). The V gene end was trimmed by 2 bases and the J gene end by 4 bases; junction bases not matched to a gene: 8. CDR3 length: 15 amino acids. This CDR3 is CAWSRYGTVNQPQHL. Written as DNA, the CDR3 is TGTGCCTGGAGTCGTTATGGGACAGTAAATCAGCCCCAGCATTTG.

The gene calls are TRBV5-6 and TRBJ1-6; D uncertain. V was pared by 2 bases and J by 10 bases, with 7 bases between. Germline loops: CDR1 SGHDT, CDR2 YYEEEE. The CDR3 is made up of 12 amino acids. The CDR3 loop is CASSFRESPLHF. In DNA form, the CDR3 reads TGTGCCAGCAGCTTTAGGGAATCACCCCTCCACTTT.

The genes are TRBV9 and TRBJ2-3; weak D call: TRBD1 (5 bases). The CDR3 runs 13 residues. Trimming pared 4 bases from V and 4 bases from J, leaving 10 bases between. Germline CDR1 reads SGDLS; CDR2 reads YYNGEE. CDR3 region: CASSSTASDTQYF. The CDR3 nucleotides are TGTGCCAGCAGCTCGACAGCTTCAGATACGCAGTATTTT. Supplemented by reference TRBV9 and TRBJ2-3, the full variable domain reads DSGVTQTPKHLITATGQRVTLRCSPRSGDLSVYWYQQSLDQGLQFLIQYYNGEERAKGNILERFSAQQFPDLHSELNLSSLELGDSALYFCASSSTASDTQYFGPGTRLTVL.